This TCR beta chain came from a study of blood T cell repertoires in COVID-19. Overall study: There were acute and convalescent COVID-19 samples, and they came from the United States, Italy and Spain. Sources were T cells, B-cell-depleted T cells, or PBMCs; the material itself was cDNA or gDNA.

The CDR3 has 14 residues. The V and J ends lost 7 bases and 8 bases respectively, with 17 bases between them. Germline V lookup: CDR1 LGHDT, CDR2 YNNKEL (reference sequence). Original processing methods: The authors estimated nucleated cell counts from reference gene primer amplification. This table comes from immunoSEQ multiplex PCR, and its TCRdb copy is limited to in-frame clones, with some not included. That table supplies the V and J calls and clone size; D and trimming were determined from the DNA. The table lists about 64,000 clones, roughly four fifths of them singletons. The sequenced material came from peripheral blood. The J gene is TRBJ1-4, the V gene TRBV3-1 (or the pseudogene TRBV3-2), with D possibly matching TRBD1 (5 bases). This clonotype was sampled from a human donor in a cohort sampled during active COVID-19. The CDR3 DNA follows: TGTGCCAGCAACGGGGGGGAGGGAGGCGAAAAACTGTTTTTT. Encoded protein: CASNGGEGGEKLFF.